These T cell receptor beta chains were read from a single sample in a study of cytomegalovirus exposure and HLA in healthy donors. Sequencing used immunoSEQ multiplex PCR; TCRdb keeps in-frame clones, though not all of them. Of about 160,000 clones detected, about 80% appear once; the ten largest clones hold about 9.6%. The sample was PBMCs. All receptors derive from a man aged 18-30 years in good health and CMV-seropositive. Both conserved end residues are trimmed from each CDR3. Fields, in order: J gene, V gene, CDR3 protein.

TRBJ2-2,TRBV11-3,ASSYAGDTGELF
TRBJ2-7,TRBV27,ASSLSATPFYEQY
TRBJ1-4,TRBV4-3,ASSQERQGGYEKLF
TRBJ2-7,TRBV6-6,ASRHSSGGSYEQY
.,TRBV5-1,ASSFGGSSYEQY
TRBJ1-6,TRBV18,ASSGSGTGSSPLH
TRBJ2-7,TRBV6-5,ASSSQGCSGSCEQY
TRBJ1-5,TRBV5-6,ASSQGQRRPQH
TRBJ1-4,TRBV7-9,ASVKAGTRNEKLF
TRBJ2-5,TRBV9,ASSVGVTLETQY
TRBJ2-1,TRBV9,ASSGDTGGDEQF
TRBJ1-5,TRBV18,ASSSQQGAHQPQH
TRBJ1-2,TRBV4-3,ASSQVGEGLNYGYT
TRBJ2-5,TRBV5-5,ASSRDYFQETQY
TRBJ1-5,TRBV29-1,SVGQGAGQPQH
TRBJ2-7,TRBV27,ASSLTDRGHEQY
TRBJ1-5,TRBV19,ASLDGGMGNQPQH
TRBJ2-1,TRBV9,ASSPGLAALASYNEQF